The source of this T cell receptor beta chain is a study of tumor and adjacent non-tumor tissue in lung cancer. Study summary: The cohort had about a dozen adenocarcinoma, a couple of squamous cell and 1 small cell patients.

No cell sorting was done before RNA was extracted from the tissue. Donors were chemotherapy-naive, newly diagnosed lung cancer surgical patients in China, August–late 2014. With regard to this clonotype: Its antigen is not identified. No conserved phenylalanine or tryptophan is present at the end of the CDR3, so a read error is the likely explanation. The limits of the CDR3 on the DNA are not certain, so only TCRdb's listed CDR3 is given.

Germline V gene sequence: CDR1 SGHAT, CDR2 FQNNGV. The CDR3 comprises 15 residues, both ends counted. The library came from three nested PCR rounds adapted from ARM-PCR protocols. One entry per CDR3 protein, called by TCRdb with MiXCR from the multiplex PCR reads. The sample holds approximately 90,000 distinct CDR3 sequences; more than 60% are singletons and the top ten take 15%. Study-level points and caveats: Significantly higher TCR diversity was found in tumor than normal lung.

The sample consisted of lung tumor tissue. The rearrangement links TRBV11-2 to TRBJ2-3. This TCR came from a man between 65 and 80 years old with non-small cell lung cancer. This CDR3 is CAISLEVTRTDTRYL.